The present T cell receptor (beta chain) was sequenced within a study of cytomegalovirus exposure and HLA in healthy donors. PCR amplification relied on 60 Vbeta primers (plus 13 Jbeta primers). Profiling relied on immunoSEQ multiplex PCR, and the TCRdb table lists in-frame clones only, not all of them. The data show roughly 80,000 clones, 65% to 70% seen once. Trimming cost V 7 bases and J 2 bases, with 28 bases left between them. The germline V gene has CDR1 LNHDA and CDR2 SQIVND (reference sequence). This CDR3 has 19 residues. The receptor was derived from a woman aged 45-65 years in good health and CMV-seropositive. The V call is TRBV19, the J call TRBJ2-3; possibly TRBD2 for D (6 bases). Specimen: PBMCs. CDR3 residues: CASTPRNNFGGIYTDTQYF. In DNA, the CDR3 is TGTGCCAGTACCCCACGTAATAACTTCGGGGGAATTTACACAGATACGCAGTATTTT.